What follows is one T cell receptor (beta chain) and its context. As yet, its antigen is unknown. This sample is part of a study of graft-versus-host responses after intestinal transplantation. Turning to the study itself: Transplants given to recipients were multivisceral, liver-intestinal, or isolated intestinal. Anti-thymocyte globulin induction, then tacrolimus and steroids for approximately 3 years, went to all recipients. Study-wide results and caveats: HvG clone declines early post-transplant were associated with peak circulating GvH levels. Some GvH clones appeared in ileal mucosa or blood before recipient bone marrow.

The protocol was immunoSEQ multiplex PCR, while the TCRdb copy is restricted to in-frame clones and leaves out a portion. The table lists 80,000 to 100,000 clones, 90% to 95% of them singletons, with over 0.15% in the top ten. J lost 5 bases, V lost 0 bases, and 3 bases had no gene match. The CDR3 has 14 amino acids. Germline V gene data show CDR1 as MNHEY and CDR2 as SVGAGI. This rearrangement joins TRBV6-5 to TRBJ2-7, with 8 bases matching TRBD2. This clonotype was obtained from a human donor who was the organ donor for an intestinal transplant. Sample: unstimulated CD4+ T cells sorted from spleen or lymph node cells, taken before transplant. This CDR3 is CASSYSRTSNEQYF. The CDR3 DNA reads TGTGCCAGCAGTTACTCTCGGACTAGCAACGAGCAGTACTTC.